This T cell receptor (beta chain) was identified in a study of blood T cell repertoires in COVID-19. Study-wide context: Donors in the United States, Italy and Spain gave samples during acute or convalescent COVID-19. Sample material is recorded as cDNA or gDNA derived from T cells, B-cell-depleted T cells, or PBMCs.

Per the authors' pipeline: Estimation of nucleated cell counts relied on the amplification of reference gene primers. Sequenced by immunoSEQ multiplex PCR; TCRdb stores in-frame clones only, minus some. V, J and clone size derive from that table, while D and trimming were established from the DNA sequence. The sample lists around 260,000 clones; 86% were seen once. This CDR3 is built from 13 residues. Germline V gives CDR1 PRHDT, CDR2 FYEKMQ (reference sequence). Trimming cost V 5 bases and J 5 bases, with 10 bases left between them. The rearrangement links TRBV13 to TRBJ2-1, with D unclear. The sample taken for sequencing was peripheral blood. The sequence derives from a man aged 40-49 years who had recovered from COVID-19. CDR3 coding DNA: TGTGCCAGCAGCCCCCCCCCGGACAATGAGCAGTTCTTC. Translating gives CASSPPPDNEQFF. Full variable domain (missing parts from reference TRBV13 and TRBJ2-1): AAGVIQSPRHLIKEKRETATLKCYPIPRHDTVYWYQQGPGQDPQFLISFYEKMQSDKGSIPDRFSAQQFSDYHSELNMSSLELGDSALYFCASSPPPDNEQFFGPGTRLTVL.